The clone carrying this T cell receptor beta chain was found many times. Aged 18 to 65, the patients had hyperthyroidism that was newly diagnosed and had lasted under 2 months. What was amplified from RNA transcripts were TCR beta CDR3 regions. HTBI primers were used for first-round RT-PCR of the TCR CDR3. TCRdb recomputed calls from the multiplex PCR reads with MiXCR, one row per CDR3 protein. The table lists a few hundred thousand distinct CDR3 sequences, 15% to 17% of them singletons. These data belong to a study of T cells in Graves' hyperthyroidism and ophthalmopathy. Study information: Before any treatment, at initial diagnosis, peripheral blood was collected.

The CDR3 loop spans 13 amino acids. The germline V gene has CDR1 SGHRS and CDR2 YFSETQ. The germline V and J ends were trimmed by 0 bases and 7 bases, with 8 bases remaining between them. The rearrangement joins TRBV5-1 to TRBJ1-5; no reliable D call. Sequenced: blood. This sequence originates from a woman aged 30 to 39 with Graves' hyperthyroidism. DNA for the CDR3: TGCGCCAGCAGCTTGGTTCCCGAACAGCCCCAGCATTTT. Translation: CASSLVPEQPQHF.